Presented here are 5 T cell receptor beta chains from one specimen sequenced in a study of human T cells and chemical hapten exposure. TCRdb passed the RACE reads through MiXCR, listing each CDR3 protein once. The sample lists roughly 200,000 distinct CDR3 sequences; 20% to 25% were seen once. The time point is: patch test 1, 2 weeks after DPC sensitization. This sample's treatment: therapeutic diphenylcyclopropenone sensitization with weekly scalp DPC. Here the sequenced sample was whole blood, taken in connection with sensitization to the hapten diphenylcyclopropenone (DPC). The receptors were sampled from a woman aged 50 to 60 with alopecia areata. Some clones in this sample may be carry-over from other donors' samples.

This chain joins TRBV3-1 and TRBJ2-6; D is possibly TRBD1 (5 bases). The germline CDR1 and CDR2 sequences are LGHDT and YNNKEL (reference sequence). Trimming took off 4 bases at V and 2 bases at J, with 9 bases between the two ends. The CDR3 is 15 residues long. CDR3: CASSPQGTGANVLTF. The CDR3 DNA reads TGTGCCAGCAGCCCCCAGGGTACTGGGGCCAACGTCCTGACTTTC.

The chain has TRBV11-3 and TRBJ2-1; no clear D gene. This CDR3 comprises 13 residues. Trimming stripped 0 bases from V and 6 bases from J, with 6 bases between. Germline V lookup: CDR1 SGHNT, CDR2 YENEEA. The CDR3 bases are TGTGCCAGCAGCTTAGATAGCCTCAATGAGCAGTTCTTC. Its protein is CASSLDSLNEQFF.

The rearrangement uses TRBV3-1 and TRBJ2-7; no firm D call. The V end lost 4 bases, the J end lost 1 base, and 11 bases lay between the germline ends. From germline, CDR1 is LGHDT and CDR2 YNNKEL (reference sequence). CDR3 length: 14 amino acids. The CDR3 region is CASSLMGNSYEQYF. In nucleotides, the CDR3 is TGTGCCAGCAGCCTTATGGGGAATTCCTACGAGCAGTACTTC.

The chain links TRBV29-1 to TRBJ1-1; 7 positions match TRBD1. The ends lost 4 bases at V and 5 bases at J; junction bases unmatched: 10. This CDR3 contains 14 residues. In germline, CDR1 is SQVTM, CDR2 ANQGSEA. CDR3 nucleotide sequence: TGCAGCGTTGTGGCGACAGGGAGTGGGACTGAAGCTTTCTTT. Translating it yields CSVVATGSGTEAFF.

This clonotype was seen a handful of times. The chain employs TRBV10-3 and TRBJ1-5; TRBD1 might be the D (5 bases). The CDR3 sequence is 13 residues long. CDR1 ENHRY and CDR2 SYGVKD come from the germline V gene. V was cut by 10 bases and J by 3 bases, with 13 bases left in between. The chain's CDR3 is CATSSGDNQPQHF. The CDR3, as DNA: TGTGCCACCTCCTCGGGGGACAATCAGCCCCAGCATTTT.